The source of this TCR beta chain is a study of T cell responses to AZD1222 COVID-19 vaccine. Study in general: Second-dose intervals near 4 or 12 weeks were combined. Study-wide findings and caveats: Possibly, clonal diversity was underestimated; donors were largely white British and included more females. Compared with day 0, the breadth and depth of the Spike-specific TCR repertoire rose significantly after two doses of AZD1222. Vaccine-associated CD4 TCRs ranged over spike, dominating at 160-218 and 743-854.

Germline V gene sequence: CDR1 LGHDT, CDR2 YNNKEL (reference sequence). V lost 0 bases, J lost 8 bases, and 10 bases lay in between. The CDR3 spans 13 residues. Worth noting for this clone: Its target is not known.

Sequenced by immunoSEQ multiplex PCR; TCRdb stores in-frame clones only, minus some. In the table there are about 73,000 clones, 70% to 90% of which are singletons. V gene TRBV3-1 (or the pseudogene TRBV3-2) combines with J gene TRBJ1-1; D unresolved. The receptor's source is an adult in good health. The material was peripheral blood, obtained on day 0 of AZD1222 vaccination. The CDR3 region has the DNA TGTGCCAGCAGCCAAGATAGACCGGGAGAAGCTTTCTTT. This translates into CASSQDRPGEAFF.